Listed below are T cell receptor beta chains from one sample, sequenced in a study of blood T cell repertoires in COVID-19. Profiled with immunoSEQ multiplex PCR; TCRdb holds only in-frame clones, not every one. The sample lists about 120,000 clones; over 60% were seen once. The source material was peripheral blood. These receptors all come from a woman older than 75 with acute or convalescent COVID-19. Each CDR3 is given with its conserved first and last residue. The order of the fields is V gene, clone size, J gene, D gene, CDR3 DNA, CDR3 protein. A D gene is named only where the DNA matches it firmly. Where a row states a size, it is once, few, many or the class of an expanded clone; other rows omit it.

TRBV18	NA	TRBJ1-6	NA	TGTGCCAGCTCACCGTACTCAACAGCGGGGGCGTCAAGGTCCTATAATTCACCCCTCCACTTT	CASSPYSTAGASRSYNSPLHF
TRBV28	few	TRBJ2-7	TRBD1	TGTGCCAGCAGTTTGGGACAGGGGGCTTGGCAGTACTTC	CASSLGQGAWQYF
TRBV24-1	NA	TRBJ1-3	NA	TGTGCCACCAGTGATTTAGGCAGGGGACTACCTGGAAACACCATATATTTT	CATSDLGRGLPGNTIYF
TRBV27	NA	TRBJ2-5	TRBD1	TGTGCCAGTAGACAGGGGGCCCAAGAGACCCAGTACTTC	CASRQGAQETQYF
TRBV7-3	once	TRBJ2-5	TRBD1	TGTGCCAGCAGCTTAGCAGGGGGCGTCGAGACCCAGTACTTC	CASSLAGGVETQYF
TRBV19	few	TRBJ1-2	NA	TGTGCCAGTAGTATGGGGGCAGGGGACTATGGCTACACCTTC	CASSMGAGDYGYTF
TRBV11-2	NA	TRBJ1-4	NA	TGTGCCAGCAGCTTAGAAGGGGTTTTGAAACTGTTTTTT	CASSLEGVLKLFF
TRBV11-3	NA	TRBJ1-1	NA	TGTGCCAGCAGCTTAGGAGGGAACACTGAAGCTTTCTTT	CASSLGGNTEAFF
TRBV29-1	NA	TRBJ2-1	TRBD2	TGCAGCGTCGAACGGGACTACTACAATGAGCAGTTCTTC	CSVERDYYNEQFF
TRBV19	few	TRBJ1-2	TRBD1	TGTGCCAGTAGTAGGGGACAGCCACCTTTCTCGGAATATGGCTACACCTTC	CASSRGQPPFSEYGYTF
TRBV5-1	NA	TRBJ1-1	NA	TGCGCCAGCAGCTTGGAGGGGGTGGAAACTGAAGCTTTCTTT	CASSLEGVETEAFF
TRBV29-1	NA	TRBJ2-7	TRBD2	TGCAGCGTTGACGCCCGGCGGGGACGGGGGGGAGAGCAGTACTTC	CSVDARRGRGGEQYF
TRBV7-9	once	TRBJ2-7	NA	TGTGCCAGCAGCTTAGGGGCAGGGATAGGTTCCTACGAGCAGTACTTC	CASSLGAGIGSYEQYF
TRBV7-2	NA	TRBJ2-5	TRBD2	TGTGCCAGCAGCTCCCTGGGAGGGGAGACCCAGTACTTC	CASSSLGGETQYF
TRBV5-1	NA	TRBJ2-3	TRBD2	TGCGCCAGCAGCTTGACGGGAGGGCCTCCAGATACGCAGTATTTT	CASSLTGGPPDTQYF
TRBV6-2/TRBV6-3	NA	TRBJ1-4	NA	TGTGCCAGCAGTTCCACACAGGGAGCGGAGGAAAAACTGTTTTTT	CASSSTQGAEEKLFF
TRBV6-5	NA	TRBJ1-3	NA	TGTGCCGAGGGGGGGGACTCCGAGGGAAACACCATATATTTT	CAEGGDSEGNTIYF
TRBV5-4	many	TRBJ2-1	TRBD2	TGTGCCAGCAGCCCTGGACTAGCGGGGACCAATGAGCAGTTCTTC	CASSPGLAGTNEQFF
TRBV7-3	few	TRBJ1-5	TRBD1	TGTGCCAGCAGCCAGACAGGGGAGCAGCCCCAGCATTTT	CASSQTGEQPQHF
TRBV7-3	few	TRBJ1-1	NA	TGTGCCAGCAGCTTAGTGGGTCTCGGCAGCGGAACTGAAGCTTTCTTT	CASSLVGLGSGTEAFF
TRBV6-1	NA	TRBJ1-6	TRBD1	TGTGCCAGCAGTGAAGGGGACAGGGGCTCCTATAATTCACCCCTCCACTTT	CASSEGDRGSYNSPLHF
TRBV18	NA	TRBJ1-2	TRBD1	TGTGCCAGCTCACCATGGACAGGTCCTAACTATGGCTACACCTTC	CASSPWTGPNYGYTF
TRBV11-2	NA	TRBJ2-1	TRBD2	TGTGCCAGCAGCCTAGCGGGAGTGGTGAATGAGCAGTTCTTC	CASSLAGVVNEQFF